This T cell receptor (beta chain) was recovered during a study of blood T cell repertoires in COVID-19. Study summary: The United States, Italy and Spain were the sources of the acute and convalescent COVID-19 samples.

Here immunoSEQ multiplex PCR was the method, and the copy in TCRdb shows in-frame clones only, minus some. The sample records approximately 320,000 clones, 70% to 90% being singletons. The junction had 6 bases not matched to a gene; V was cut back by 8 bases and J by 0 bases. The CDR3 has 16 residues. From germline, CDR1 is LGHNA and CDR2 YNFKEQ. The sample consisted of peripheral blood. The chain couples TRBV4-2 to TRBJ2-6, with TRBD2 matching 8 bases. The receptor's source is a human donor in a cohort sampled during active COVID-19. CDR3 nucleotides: TGTGCCAGCGGGGGACGGGAGGGCTCTGGGGCCAACGTCCTGACTTTC. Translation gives CASGGREGSGANVLTF.